A single sample is the source of the 24 T cell receptor beta chains below, sequenced in a study of response to subunit inactivated influenza vaccine. TCRdb analysed the RT-PCR reads with MiXCR anew, one entry per CDR3 protein. The sample consists of 500,000 to 550,000 distinct CDR3 sequences, approximately 7.1% of them appearing once. The source was PBMCs from blood, collected around 25 months after vaccination. The receptors derive from a man aged 45 to 70 who received an inactivated influenza vaccine.

The chain links TRBV6-2 or TRBV6-3 to TRBJ2-7; the match to TRBD2 covers 10 bases. The V gene's germline CDR1 is MNHEY and CDR2 SVGEGT. Unmatched junction bases numbered 12, after V lost 9 bases and J lost 7 bases. This CDR3 contains 14 residues. The CDR3 protein is CASSWTSGLREQYF. The DNA for the CDR3 is TGTGCCAGTTCCTGGACTAGCGGTCTGAGGGAGCAGTACTTC.

This clonotype was found a few times. Here the CDR3 reads CASSFDKEKLFF. The CDR3 region has the DNA TGTGCCAGCAGCTTTGATAAAGAAAAACTGTTTTTT. This rearrangement joins TRBV7-2 to TRBJ1-4; D gene ambiguous. The CDR3 spans 12 residues. The V gene lost 3 bases and the J gene lost 8 bases, with 7 bases spanning the gap. Per the germline V gene, CDR1 is SGHTA and CDR2 is FQGNSA.

For this clonotype: A read error may be the cause here, since a much bigger clone is one base away. The CDR3 DNA sequence: TGTGGCACCAGTGAATCCGCTGCAGACAAGAACACCGGGGAGCTGTTTTTT. Amino acids: CGTSESAADKNTGELFF. V is TRBV24-1 and J is TRBJ2-2; D not resolved. CDR1 and CDR2 from the germline V gene are KGHDR and SFDVKD. CDR3 length: 17 amino acids.

This clonotype was seen repeatedly, ten times or more. The V gene is TRBV5-6, the J gene TRBJ2-3; D call uncertain. This CDR3 is built from 18 residues. The germline V and J ends were trimmed by 5 bases and 0 bases, with 22 bases remaining between them. CDR1 is SGHDT, CDR2 YYEEEE, per germline. DNA of the CDR3: TGTGCCAGCAGATCACTCGTCTATCAGGACCGTAGCACAGATACGCAGTATTTT. Encoded protein: CASRSLVYQDRSTDTQYF.

In its sample, this clonotype was seen many times. The chain uses TRBV12-3 or TRBV12-4 and TRBJ1-2; D may be TRBD1 (5 bases). The CDR3 spans 15 residues. V shed 5 bases and J shed 0 bases, with 13 bases lying between them. The CDR3 reads CASSLYRSPNYGYTF. The CDR3 coding sequence is TGTGCCAGCAGTCTCTACAGGAGCCCTAACTATGGCTACACCTTC.

This clonotype was seen at least ten times. The genes are TRBV7-8 and TRBJ2-3, with 11 bases lining up with TRBD2. Germline V gene data show CDR1 as SGHVS and CDR2 as FQNEAQ. This CDR3 is built from 16 residues. Losses at the gene ends were 4 bases for V and 4 bases for J; bases not matched to a gene: 7. The CDR3 DNA sequence: TGTGCCAGCAGCTACTCTAGCGGGAGGAGAGCAGATACGCAGTATTTT. Protein: CASSYSSGRRADTQYF. Filled out from reference TRBV7-8 and TRBJ2-3, the complete variable domain reads GAGVSQSPRYKVAKRGQDVALRCDPISGHVSLFWYQQALGQGPEFLTYFQNEAQLDKSGLPSDRFFAERPEGSVSTLKIQRTQQEDSAVYLCASSYSSGRRADTQYFGPGTRLTVL.

This sequence joins TRBV6-5 and TRBJ2-7, with 10 bases aligning to TRBD1. V lost 4 bases to trimming and J lost 5 bases; unmatched junction nucleotides: 8. The germline CDR1 and CDR2 sequences are MNHEY and SVGAGI. The CDR3 sequence is 15 residues long. Here the CDR3 reads CASSSPGQGPHEQYF. The CDR3 coding sequence is TGTGCCAGCAGTTCCCCGGGACAGGGGCCCCACGAGCAGTACTTC.

This clonotype was counted between two and nine times. The chain links TRBV4-3 to TRBJ1-3; TRBD1 agrees at 9 bases. J was trimmed by 4 bases and V by 0 bases; bases with no gene match: 4. The CDR3 length is 16 residues. Germline values: CDR1 LGHNA, CDR2 YSLEER. The CDR3 coding sequence is TGCGCCAGCAGCCAAGATTTGGGACAGGGAGGAAACACCATATATTTT. Its translation: CASSQDLGQGGNTIYF.

This clonotype has more than one count but fewer than ten. This chain joins TRBV28 and TRBJ2-4; TRBD2 aligns across 14 bases. The J segment lost 8 bases and the V segment lost 8 bases, leaving 17 bases of the junction unmatched. Germline CDR1 MDHEN, CDR2 SYDVKM. The CDR3 has 18 residues. The CDR3 nucleotides are TGTGCCAGCCGTTACCCCCGACTAGCGGGGGGGCTAGTAGACATTCAGTACTTC. Its protein product is CASRYPRLAGGLVDIQYF.

This rearrangement joins TRBV27 to TRBJ2-3; 7 bases agree with TRBD2. CDR3 length: 14 amino acids. CDR1 is MNHEY, CDR2 SMNVEV, per germline (reference sequence). Trimming removed 6 bases from V and 1 base from J; junction bases left unmatched: 4. CDR3 nucleotides: TGTGCCAGCAGAGTACGGGGGGGCACAGATACGCAGTATTTT. Amino acids: CASRVRGGTDTQYF.

The V gene is TRBV12-3 or TRBV12-4, the J gene TRBJ2-2; 8 bases are shared with TRBD1. The CDR3 spans 12 residues. J gave up 9 bases and V 9 bases, and 6 bases lay outside the gene matches. The CDR3 region is CASQGAARELFF. In nucleotides, the CDR3 is TGTGCCAGTCAGGGGGCGGCACGGGAGCTGTTTTTT.

This clonotype was counted only a few times. The chain is built from TRBV27 and TRBJ2-1, with D maybe TRBD1 (5 bases). Germline CDR1 MNHEY, CDR2 SMNVEV (reference sequence). V was trimmed by 0 bases and J by 7 bases, leaving 10 bases between them. CDR3 length: 14 residues. CDR3 protein: CASSLSVKGNEQFF. DNA for the CDR3: TGTGCCAGCAGTTTATCGGTTAAGGGGAATGAGCAGTTCTTC.

The chain is built from TRBV5-6 and TRBJ1-4; D is ambiguous. The CDR3 is 14 residues long. The V gene lost 1 base and the J gene lost 8 bases, with 12 bases spanning the gap. The germline V gene has CDR1 SGHDT and CDR2 YYEEEE. The CDR3 here is CASSLTGPTEKLFF. The CDR3, as DNA: TGTGCCAGCAGCTTGACGGGCCCGACGGAAAAACTGTTTTTT.

This sequence joins TRBV18 and TRBJ2-5; weak D call: TRBD2 (6 bases). This CDR3 is built from 13 residues. The germline gives CDR1 KGHSH, CDR2 LQKENI. Trimming removed 6 bases from V and 4 bases from J, with 12 bases in between. The CDR3 DNA reads TGTGCCAGCTCGCAAGGACTAACAGAGACCCAGTACTTC. It specifies CASSQGLTETQYF.

Ten or more counts support this clonotype. The chain couples TRBV7-9 to TRBJ1-1; D might be TRBD1 (5 bases). There are 17 residues in the CDR3. CDR1 is SEHNR, CDR2 FQNEAQ, per germline (reference sequence). V shed 5 bases and J shed 0 bases, with 19 bases lying between them. CDR3 coding DNA: TGTGCCAGCAGCCTTAGGGCGGGGGGGTGGATGAACACTGAAGCTTTCTTT. This encodes CASSLRAGGWMNTEAFF.

This clonotype was detected many times. This chain connects TRBV15 to TRBJ2-1; D gene unclear. The CDR3 has 12 amino acids. Between the trimmed V and J ends, which lost 2 bases and 4 bases, there was a span of 3 bases. Germline V gives CDR1 LNHNV, CDR2 YYDKDF (reference sequence). Here the CDR3 reads CATSRQYNEQFF. Written as DNA, the CDR3 is TGTGCCACCAGCAGACAGTACAATGAGCAGTTCTTC.

This clonotype was seen repeatedly, ten times or more. The chain's CDR3 is CASSLDLRGTQYF. The CDR3 bases are TGTGCCAGCAGCTTGGACCTGAGGGGGACCCAGTACTTC. The chain links TRBV7-9 to TRBJ2-5; D possibly uses TRBD1 or TRBD2 (5 bases each). V lost 3 bases to trimming and J lost 7 bases, with 12 bases between them. Germline V gene data show CDR1 as SEHNR and CDR2 as FQNEAQ (reference sequence). The CDR3 runs to 13 residues.

V gene TRBV7-6 combines with J gene TRBJ1-3; D gene unclear. The CDR3 is 14 amino acids. Trimming removed 1 base from V and 8 bases from J, with 12 bases in between. From germline, CDR1 is SGHVS and CDR2 FNYEAQ. CDR3 sequence (DNA): TGTGCCAGCAGCTTAGAAGGCCGGCCGGACACCATATATTTT. The encoded protein is CASSLEGRPDTIYF.

The sample holds many counts of this clonotype. The rearrangement joins TRBV27 to TRBJ1-5; TRBD1 aligns across 7 bases. This CDR3 is built from 17 residues. The J segment lost 6 bases and the V segment lost 5 bases, leaving 16 bases of the junction unmatched. Germline assignment: CDR1 MNHEY and CDR2 SMNVEV (reference sequence). CDR3 region: CASSKTPWTGGGQPQHF. DNA of the CDR3: TGTGCCAGCAGTAAAACCCCATGGACAGGCGGGGGTCAGCCCCAGCATTTT.

The genes are TRBV4-2 and TRBJ2-7, with D hard to call. The V and J ends lost 3 bases and 2 bases respectively, with 8 bases between them. This CDR3 is 13 amino acids long. CDR1 is LGHNA, CDR2 YNFKEQ, per germline. The CDR3 sequence: CASSHDQAYEQYF. CDR3 coding DNA: TGTGCCAGCAGCCACGACCAAGCCTACGAGCAGTACTTC.

This clonotype has a count of ten or more. This sequence joins TRBV28 and TRBJ2-2; the D is unclear. The CDR3 covers 15 residues. Germline V CDR1 and CDR2: MDHEN, SYDVKM. V was trimmed by 5 bases and J by 0 bases, leaving 10 bases between them. The CDR3 bases are TGTGCCAGCAGTCTACTGAGAACGAACACCGGGGAGCTGTTTTTT. It is translated as CASSLLRTNTGELFF.

The rearrangement joins TRBV20-1 to TRBJ2-7, with TRBD2 as a possible D gene (6 bases). The CDR3 runs to 16 residues. Germline V gene data show CDR1 as DFQATT and CDR2 as SNEGSKA (reference sequence). The ends were cut back, 1 base at V and 0 bases at J, with 16 bases in the middle. CDR3 sequence: CSARVGSSVSSYEQYF. CDR3 coding DNA: TGCAGTGCTAGAGTGGGCTCTAGCGTAAGCTCCTACGAGCAGTACTTC.

The chain uses TRBV20-1 and TRBJ1-5, with a tentative D call TRBD1 (6 bases). Germline V gene sequence: CDR1 DFQATT, CDR2 SNEGSKA (reference sequence). The CDR3 spans 16 residues. The V end was cut by 2 bases, the J end by 2 bases, with 16 bases between. The CDR3: CSARSAGVQGNQPQHF. For the CDR3, the DNA is TGCAGTGCTAGATCTGCAGGGGTTCAAGGCAATCAGCCCCAGCATTTT.

This clonotype was counted a few times. This chain joins TRBV6-2 or TRBV6-3 and TRBJ2-3, with D hard to call. This CDR3 spans 11 amino acids. V was clipped by 6 bases and J by 7 bases, with 8 bases between them. Per the germline V gene, CDR1 is MNHEY and CDR2 is SVGEGT. CDR3 loop: CASRDGHTQYF. Written as DNA, the CDR3 is TGTGCCAGCAGGGACGGTCATACGCAGTATTTT.